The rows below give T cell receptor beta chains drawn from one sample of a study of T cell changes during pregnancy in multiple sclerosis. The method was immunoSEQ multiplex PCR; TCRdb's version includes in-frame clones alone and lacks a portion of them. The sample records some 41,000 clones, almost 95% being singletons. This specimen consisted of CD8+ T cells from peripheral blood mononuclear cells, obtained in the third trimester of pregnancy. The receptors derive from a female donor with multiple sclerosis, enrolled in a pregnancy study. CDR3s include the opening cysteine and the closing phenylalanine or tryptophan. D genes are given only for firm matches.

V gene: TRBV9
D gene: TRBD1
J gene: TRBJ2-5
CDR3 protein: CASSSGGETQYF

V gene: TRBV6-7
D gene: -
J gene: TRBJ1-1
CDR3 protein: CASSKGGGHTEAFF

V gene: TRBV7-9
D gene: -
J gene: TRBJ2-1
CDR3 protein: CASSVMGGGIAQGYNEQFF

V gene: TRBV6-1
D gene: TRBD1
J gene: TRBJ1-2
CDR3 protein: CASRPLWTGDYGYTF

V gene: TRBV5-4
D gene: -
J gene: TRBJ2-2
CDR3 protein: CASSLAPVPASNTGELFF

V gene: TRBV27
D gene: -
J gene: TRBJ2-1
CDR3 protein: CASSLTSFLTYNEQFF

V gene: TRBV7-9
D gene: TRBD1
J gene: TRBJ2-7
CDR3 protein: CASSPITGQGSYEQYF

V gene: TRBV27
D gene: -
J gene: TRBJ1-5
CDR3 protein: CASSFAGGSPQPQHF

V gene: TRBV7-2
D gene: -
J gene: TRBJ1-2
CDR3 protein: CASSSQAQATIAGYTF

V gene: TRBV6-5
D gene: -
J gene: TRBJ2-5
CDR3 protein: CASGGGGGSGETQYF

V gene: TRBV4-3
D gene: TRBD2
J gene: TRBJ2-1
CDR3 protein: CASSQDLWGGDNEQFF

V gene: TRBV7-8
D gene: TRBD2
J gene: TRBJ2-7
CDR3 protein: CASSLPGEGGSSYEQYF

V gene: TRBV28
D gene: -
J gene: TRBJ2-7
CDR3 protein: CASNGGEQYF

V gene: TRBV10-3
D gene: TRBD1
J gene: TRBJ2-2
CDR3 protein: CAISEVQGAGELFF

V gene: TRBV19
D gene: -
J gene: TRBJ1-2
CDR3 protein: CASTSGIRDSFLYGYTF

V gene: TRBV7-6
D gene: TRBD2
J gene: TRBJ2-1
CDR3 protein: CASSLAPVERGYNEQFF

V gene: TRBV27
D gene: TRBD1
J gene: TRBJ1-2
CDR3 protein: CASTSSAGGGYGYTF

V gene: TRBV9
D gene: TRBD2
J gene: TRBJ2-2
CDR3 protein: CASSGSSGANTGELFF

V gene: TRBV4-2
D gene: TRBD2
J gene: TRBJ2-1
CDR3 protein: CASSQYHRTSGRDNEQFF

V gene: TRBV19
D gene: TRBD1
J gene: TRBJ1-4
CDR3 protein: CASSTAGQGNNEKLFF

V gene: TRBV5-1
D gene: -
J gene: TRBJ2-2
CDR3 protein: CASSLATGELFF

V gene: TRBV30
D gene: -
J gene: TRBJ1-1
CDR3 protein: CAWSVSGGTEAFF

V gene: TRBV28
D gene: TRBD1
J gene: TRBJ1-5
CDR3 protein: CASSRDRNQPQHF

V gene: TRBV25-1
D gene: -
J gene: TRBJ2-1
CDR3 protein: CASSFQDYHYNEQFF

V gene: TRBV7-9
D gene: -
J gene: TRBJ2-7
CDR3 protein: CASGGLSSYEQYF

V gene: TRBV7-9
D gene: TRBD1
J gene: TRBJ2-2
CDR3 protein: CASSLRQGEAGELFF

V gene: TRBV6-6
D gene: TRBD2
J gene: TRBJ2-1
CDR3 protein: CASSYIASGSGNEQFF

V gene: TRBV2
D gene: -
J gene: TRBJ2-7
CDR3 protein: CASSVKGEQYF

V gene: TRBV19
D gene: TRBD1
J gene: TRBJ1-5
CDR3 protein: CASSIGYRGLNQPQHF

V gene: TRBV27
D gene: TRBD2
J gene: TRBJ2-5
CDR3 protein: CASSLGAGGETQYF

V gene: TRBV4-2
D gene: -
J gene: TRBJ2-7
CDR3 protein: CASSQETGVSYEQYF

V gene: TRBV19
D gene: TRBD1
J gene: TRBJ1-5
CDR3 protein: CASTPGQGGQPQHF

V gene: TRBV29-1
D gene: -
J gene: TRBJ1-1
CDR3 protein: CSAEGRVEAFF

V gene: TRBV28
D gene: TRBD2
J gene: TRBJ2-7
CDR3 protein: CASSLPRTSGGNYEQYF

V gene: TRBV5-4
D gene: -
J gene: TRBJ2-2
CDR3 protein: CASSLDSGNTGELFF

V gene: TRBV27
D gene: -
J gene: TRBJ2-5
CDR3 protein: CASSLAATPKSETQYF

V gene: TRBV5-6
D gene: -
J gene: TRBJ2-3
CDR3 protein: CASSSTDTQYF

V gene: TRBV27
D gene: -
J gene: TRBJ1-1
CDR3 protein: CASSLRGGYTEAFF

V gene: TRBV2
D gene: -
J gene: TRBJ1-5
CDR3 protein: CASSGAANQPQHF

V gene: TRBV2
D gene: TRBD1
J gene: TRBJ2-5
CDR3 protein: CASSRTGGDGTQYF

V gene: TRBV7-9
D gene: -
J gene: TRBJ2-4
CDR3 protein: CASSLVFGGAKNIQYF

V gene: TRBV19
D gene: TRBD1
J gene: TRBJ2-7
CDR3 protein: CASSIVQGAHEQYF